This TCR beta chain was captured by sequencing in a study of vaccination and CD4 T cells after COVID-19 (dated 2022 in TCRdb). Background for the entire study: Every convalescent patient had a positive nasal swab PCR test for SARS-CoV-2, with mild disease in nine patients and severe disease in one. In the convalescent cohort there were six males and four females, among whom were two Hispanic individuals, seven Caucasians, two Asians and one multiracial person. Each participant got two doses of either the Pfizer-BioNTech BNT162b2 vaccine (n=8) or the Moderna mRNA-1273 vaccine (n=2). Post-COVID blood samples from convalescent patients were collected a median of about 100 days after diagnosis, with a range of roughly 35 to 161 days. Post-vaccine blood samples were collected a median of approximately 68 days after the second vaccine dose, ranging from about 14 to 241 days. The cultures were stimulated with overlapping spike peptide pools from SARS-CoV-2 and from the common cold coronaviruses HCoV-NL63, HCoV-OC43 and HCoV-229E. Control cultures used a CEFX viral epitope pool as positive control, an HIV-1 Nef peptide pool as negative control, or no peptide. The spike-specific CD4+ TCR repertoire was compared before and after mRNA vaccination in approximately ten COVID-19 convalescent patients and a handful of infection-naive healthy vaccine recipients. The paper as a whole reports these results and caveats: Of the vaccine-specific clones in convalescent patients, 304 of 307, or nearly all, reacted only to SARS-CoV-2 spike and did not cross-react with common cold coronaviruses. In convalescent patients, a median around 86% of post-vaccine SARS-CoV-2-reactive clones were detected only after vaccination, suggesting vaccine-specific priming. Although the median number of SARS-CoV-2-reactive clonotypes went up from roughly 19 after infection to more than 30 after vaccination, the increase was not significant. The number of convalescent patients in the study was relatively small, and the study did not examine early timepoints following natural infection.

This sample's treatment or condition label indicates: roughly nine-day PBMC culture with coronavirus spike peptide pools or control peptides (ViraFEST assay). The study used the ViraFEST assay, which expanded antigen-specific T cells with peptide pools and then identified expanded clonotypes by TCR sequencing. The convalescent patients' positive SARS-CoV-2 PCR tests fell between March and December 2020, which was before the Alpha, Beta and Delta variants emerged in the United States. Some 2 million PBMCs per well were cultured in IMDM with roughly 5% human AB serum and 8 to 10 IU/ml IL-2, plus 10 ug/ml peptide pools. On days 3 and 7, half of the culture medium was replaced with fresh IL-2-containing medium. Once the cells had been in culture for less than 12 days, the EasySep CD4+ T cell isolation kit was used to isolate CD4+ T cells by negative selection. Ficoll-Paque Plus gradient centrifugation was used to isolate PBMCs from whole blood, and the isolated PBMCs were then either used fresh or cryopreserved at -140C. Culture conditions were generally each tested in triplicate wells.

This clonotype turned up a few times. Its specific antigen is unknown. Base qualities are missing; no much larger clone stands one base away. The library relied on PCR. DNA from cultured CD4+ T cells underwent TCR sequencing with the Oncomine TCR Beta short-read assay at the Johns Hopkins FTIC core. The QIAamp micro DNA kit was used to extract genomic DNA from the cultured CD4+ T cells. Oncomine TCR Beta libraries from cultured CD4+ T cells were pooled using unique dual indexes and sequenced on an Illumina iSeq 100. As for the authors' bioinformatics: Non-productive sequences were filtered out, and CDR3s that did not start with C, did not end with F or W, or were shorter than 7 amino acids were discarded. The MANAFEST web application identified antigen-specific clonotypes by comparing peptide-stimulated wells against reference wells and other culture wells. An FDR below 0.05, an odds ratio above 5, and a productive frequency above 0.1% in at least two of three replicate wells were required for clones to be considered positive. Cross-reactive clonotypes were defined as significantly expanded in both SARS-CoV-2 spike wells and at least one common cold coronavirus spike condition. CDR3 homology was assessed with Levenshtein distances (stringdist) and unrooted phylogenetic trees (ape) in R version 3.6.1. In-frame beta chains were kept once TCRdb had trimmed the public reads at Q25 with fastp and called clones with MiXCR. Rows are combined by CDR3 protein, so each entry shows the most common genes and DNA. These V and J calls originate from TCRdb's pipeline instead of the authors' own analysis. This sample has some 8,400 distinct CDR3 sequences in its table, and about 56% of those were observed once. Of the sample, approximately 34% is held by the ten largest clones.

Material: CD4+ T cells from blood, cultured in vitro. The sequence was obtained from a human donor who had recovered from COVID-19.

The nucleotide sequence is given as TGTGCCAGCAGCCGGGGGACAGGGGTTGTCAATCAGCCCCAGCATTTT. It translates as CASSRGTGVVNQPQHF. This chain joins TRBV7-8 to TRBJ1-5, and TRBD1 aligns with 10 junction nucleotides. The germline V gene yields SGHVS for CDR1 and FQNEAQ for CDR2. From its cysteine to its phenylalanine, the CDR3 spans 16 amino acids. Of all the DNA, just the CDR3 is kept, 48 bases in frame from base 1. Ends trimmed: V by 5 bases, J by 3 bases; bases unmatched to a gene: 7.